The T cell receptor (beta chain) described here comes from a study of T cells in narcolepsy. The CDR3 consists of 10 residues. Germline lookup yields CDR1 SQVTM and CDR2 ANQGSEA. V was trimmed by 4 bases and J by 6 bases, leaving 4 bases between them. Data came from immunoSEQ multiplex PCR; TCRdb stores just in-frame clones and leaves some out. The repertoire holds tens of thousands of clones, with roughly nine tenths as singletons. Note on this clone: Its target is unknown. The sample contains more than one DNA sequence encoding this CDR3.

Study-level results: HCRT-specific and TRIB2-specific autoreactive clonotypes appeared among same-patient CSF and blood CD4+ clonotypes. Healthy controls reportedly lacked the autoreactive clonotypes serially found in patients' blood. No autoreactive T cell clone sequences appeared in some memory CD4+ repertoires.

This clonotype was sampled from a human donor with narcolepsy. The V call is TRBV29-1, the J call TRBJ2-1; D is unresolved. The sequenced material came from CD45RA- memory CD4+ T cells from PBMCs. CDR3 coding DNA: TGCAGCGTTGGAGGCAATGAGCAGTTCTTC. It translates to CSVGGNEQFF.